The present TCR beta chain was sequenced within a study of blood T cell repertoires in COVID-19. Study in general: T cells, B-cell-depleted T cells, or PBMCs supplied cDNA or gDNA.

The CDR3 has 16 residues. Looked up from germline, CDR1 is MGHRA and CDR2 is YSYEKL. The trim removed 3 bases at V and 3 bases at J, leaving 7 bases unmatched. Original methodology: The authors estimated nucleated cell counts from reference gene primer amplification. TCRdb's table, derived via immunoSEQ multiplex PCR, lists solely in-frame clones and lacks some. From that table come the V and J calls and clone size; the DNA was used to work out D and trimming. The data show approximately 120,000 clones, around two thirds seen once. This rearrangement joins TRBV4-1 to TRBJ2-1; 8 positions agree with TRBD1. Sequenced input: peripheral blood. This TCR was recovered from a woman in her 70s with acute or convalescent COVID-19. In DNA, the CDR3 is TGCGCCAGCAGCCAGTCGGGACAGGATATCTACAATGAGCAGTTCTTC. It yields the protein CASSQSGQDIYNEQFF.